This TCR beta chain was sequenced during a study of blood T cell repertoires in COVID-19. This clone was observed a single time. This CDR3 has 14 amino acids. In germline, CDR1 is SEHNR, CDR2 FQNEAQ (reference sequence). V was shortened by 5 bases and J by 6 bases, with 14 bases between the two germline ends. Authors' processing steps: Cell counts per sample came from amplifying reference gene primers. Sequencing was performed with immunoSEQ multiplex PCR; in TCRdb, only in-frame clones are kept and a portion is missing. The DNA gave D and trimming, while V, J and clone size come from that table. This repertoire shows about 100,000 clones, over 75% found once; its top ten account for 9.5% to 15%.

The sample consisted of peripheral blood. The chain recombines TRBV7-9 with TRBJ1-5, with D possibly TRBD1 on 5 matching bases. The sequence came from a human donor in a cohort sampled during active COVID-19. Here the CDR3 DNA reads TGTGCCAGCAGCCCAGACAGAGCCGGTCAGCCCCAGCATTTT. It is translated as CASSPDRAGQPQHF.